This is a list of T cell receptor beta chains from one sample in a study of T cell repertoires in cytomegalovirus infection. TCRdb re-called the reads with MiXCR, one entry per CDR3 protein. The sample contains hundreds of thousands of distinct CDR3 sequences, around 31% of which appear only once. For these TCRs, the target antigens are not known. The sequencing here drew on cultured PBMCs, taken from culture after CMV antigen stimulation. These receptors originate from a human donor in good health (CMV status not recorded). Some clones in this sample may be carry-over from other donors' samples. The CDR3 runs from the conserved cysteine through the conserved F or W. A D gene is named only where the DNA matches it firmly. The listing skips clone size in some rows; elsewhere it reads once, few, many or a size class.

J: TRBJ2-7
size: .
V: TRBV27
D: .
CDR3: CASSLLGLAPYEQYF

J: TRBJ1-6
size: .
V: TRBV6-5
D: TRBD1
CDR3: CASSYFMGQNSPLHF

J: TRBJ2-3
size: many
V: TRBV7-2
D: TRBD2
CDR3: CASSRPPLAGAAPTDTQYF

J: TRBJ2-3
size: few
V: TRBV11-2
D: TRBD1
CDR3: CASRKNRGRSTDTQYF

J: TRBJ1-5
size: .
V: TRBV6-1
D: .
CDR3: CASSRELIGSNQPQHF

J: TRBJ2-5
size: few
V: TRBV12-3/TRBV12-4
D: .
CDR3: CASSLWSSETQYF

J: TRBJ1-2
size: few
V: TRBV6-6
D: TRBD1
CDR3: CASSYTGGVRYGYTF

J: TRBJ2-7
size: few
V: TRBV6-6
D: .
CDR3: CASSTVLYEQYF

J: TRBJ2-7
size: few
V: TRBV19
D: TRBD2
CDR3: CASSLTGLAGIYEQYF

J: TRBJ2-5
size: few
V: TRBV12-3/TRBV12-4
D: .
CDR3: CASSPPAKETQYF

J: TRBJ1-5
size: .
V: TRBV12-3/TRBV12-4
D: .
CDR3: CASSSTVGRGPQHF

J: TRBJ2-7
size: .
V: TRBV20-1
D: .
CDR3: CSARDNRGAGEQYF

J: TRBJ2-3
size: .
V: TRBV27
D: .
CDR3: CASSGWGDTQYF

J: TRBJ2-7
size: many
V: TRBV6-1
D: .
CDR3: CASSEARVIANPYEQYF

J: TRBJ2-2
size: .
V: TRBV20-1
D: TRBD2
CDR3: CSASGGARTGELFF

J: TRBJ2-5
size: few
V: TRBV5-4
D: .
CDR3: CASSLSVREETQYF

J: TRBJ2-1
size: .
V: TRBV27
D: .
CDR3: CASSPRRTVNNEQFF

J: TRBJ1-5
size: .
V: TRBV12-5
D: .
CDR3: CASGATDQPQHF

J: TRBJ2-1
size: .
V: TRBV6-2/TRBV6-3
D: TRBD2
CDR3: CASSYTPGTSGSHNEQFF

J: TRBJ2-5
size: .
V: TRBV7-2
D: .
CDR3: CASSPGLRAQYF

J: TRBJ2-5
size: once
V: TRBV25-1
D: .
CDR3: CASSEPTLAEETQYF

J: TRBJ2-7
size: .
V: TRBV6-5
D: TRBD2
CDR3: CASSYYGGGVEQYF

J: TRBJ1-1
size: many
V: TRBV7-8
D: .
CDR3: CASSETGLNTEAFF

J: TRBJ2-1
size: few
V: TRBV3-1
D: .
CDR3: CASSPKGDFYYNEQFF

J: TRBJ2-1
size: .
V: TRBV7-2
D: .
CDR3: CASSTGYGYNEQFF

J: TRBJ1-1
size: few
V: TRBV7-8
D: .
CDR3: CASSLRIGTQHTEAFF

J: TRBJ2-3
size: few
V: TRBV2
D: .
CDR3: CASSDLWGLTDTQYF

J: TRBJ2-3
size: few
V: TRBV6-1
D: .
CDR3: CASSVWHTDTQYF

J: TRBJ2-3
size: .
V: TRBV6-5
D: TRBD2
CDR3: CASSYTSGGSTDTQYF

J: TRBJ1-1
size: .
V: TRBV6-5
D: .
CDR3: CASSSQYLNTEAFF

J: TRBJ1-4
size: .
V: TRBV15
D: .
CDR3: CATSGTREKLFF

J: TRBJ2-2
size: .
V: TRBV2
D: TRBD2
CDR3: CASSERGLGAGELFF

J: TRBJ2-7
size: .
V: TRBV7-9
D: .
CDR3: CASSLAKTYEQYF

J: TRBJ2-7
size: few
V: TRBV19
D: .
CDR3: CASSPDSSVAYEQYF

J: TRBJ1-1
size: few
V: TRBV7-2
D: .
CDR3: CASAEYTEAFF

J: TRBJ2-1
size: once
V: TRBV6-2/TRBV6-3
D: .
CDR3: CASTDSYNEQFF

J: TRBJ1-5
size: .
V: TRBV4-2
D: .
CDR3: CASSQDQGDQPQHF

J: TRBJ1-1
size: few
V: TRBV7-9
D: TRBD1
CDR3: CASSLAAGGAENTEAFF